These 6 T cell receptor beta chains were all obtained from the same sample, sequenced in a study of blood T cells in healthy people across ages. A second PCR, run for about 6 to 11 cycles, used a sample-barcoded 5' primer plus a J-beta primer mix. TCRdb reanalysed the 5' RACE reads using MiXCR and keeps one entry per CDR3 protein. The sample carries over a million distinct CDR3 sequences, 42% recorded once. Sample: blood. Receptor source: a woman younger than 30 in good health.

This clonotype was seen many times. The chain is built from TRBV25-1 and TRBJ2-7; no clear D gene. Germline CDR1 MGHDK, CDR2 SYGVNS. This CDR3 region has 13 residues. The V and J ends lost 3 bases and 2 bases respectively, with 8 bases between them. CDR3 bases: TGTGCCAGCAGTGATAGCCTTCCCTACGAGCAGTACTTC. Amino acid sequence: CASSDSLPYEQYF.

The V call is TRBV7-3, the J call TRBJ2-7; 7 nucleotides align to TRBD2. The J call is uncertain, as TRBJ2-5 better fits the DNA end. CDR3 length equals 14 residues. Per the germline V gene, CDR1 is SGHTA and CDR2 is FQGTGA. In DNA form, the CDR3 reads TGTGCCAGCAGCGCACACGGGGGGATGGAGACCCAGTACTTC. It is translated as CASSAHGGMETQYF.

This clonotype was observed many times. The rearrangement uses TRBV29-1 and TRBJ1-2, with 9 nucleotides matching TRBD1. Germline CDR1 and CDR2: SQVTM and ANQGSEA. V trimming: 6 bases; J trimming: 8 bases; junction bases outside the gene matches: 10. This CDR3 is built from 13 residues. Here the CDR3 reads CSVPGQGSDGYTF. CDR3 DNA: TGCAGCGTCCCGGGACAGGGATCTGACGGCTACACCTTC.

DNA of the CDR3: TGCAGCGTTGAATCGAATCAGTACCAAGAGACCCAGTACTTC. This translates into CSVESNQYQETQYF. The V gene is TRBV29-1, the J gene TRBJ2-5; no reliable D call. Trimming stripped 2 bases from V and 0 bases from J, with 10 bases between. Germline V gene lookup returns CDR1 SQVTM and CDR2 ANQGSEA. There are 14 residues in the CDR3.

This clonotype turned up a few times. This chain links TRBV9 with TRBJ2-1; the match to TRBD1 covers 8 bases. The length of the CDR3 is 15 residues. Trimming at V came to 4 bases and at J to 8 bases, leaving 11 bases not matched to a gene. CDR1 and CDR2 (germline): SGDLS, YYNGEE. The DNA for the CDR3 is TGTGCCAGCAGCCCCCAGGGGACAGGTCCCTATGAGCAGTTCTTC. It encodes CASSPQGTGPYEQFF.

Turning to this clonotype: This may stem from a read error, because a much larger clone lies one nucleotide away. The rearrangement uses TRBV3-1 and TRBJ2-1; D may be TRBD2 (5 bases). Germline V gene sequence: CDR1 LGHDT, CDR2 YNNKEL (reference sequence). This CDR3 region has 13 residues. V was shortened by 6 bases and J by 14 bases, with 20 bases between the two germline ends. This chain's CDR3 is CASSPTLFRGKFF. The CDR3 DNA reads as TGTGCCAGCAGTCCAACCCTTTTCCGGGGAAAGTTCTTC.